This T cell receptor beta chain was captured by sequencing in a study of shared clonotypes between healthy human individuals. Sorted-subset replicate PCRs used approximately 190 ng of genomic DNA. This amount corresponded to about 30,000 T cell genomes. TCRdb's copy holds only in-frame clones and misses some; the assay was immunoSEQ multiplex PCR. The table includes about 600,000 clones, more than 95% detected once. This clone was observed a single time. The healthy adult donors were HIV-negative and reported no recent acute infections or vaccinations. Each sample came from a Caucasian adult donor living in Nashville, Tennessee. The CDR3 has 15 amino acids. V lost 0 bases to trimming and J lost 4 bases, with 10 bases between them. Per germline, CDR1 MGHRA and CDR2 YSYEKL.

The chain employs TRBV4-1 and TRBJ2-1, with a possible D match to TRBD2 (5 bases). Sequencing was performed on naive CD4+ T cells sorted from blood. The sample's subset: CD45RA+ positively selected. The receptor was isolated from a woman in her 30s in good health. This CDR3 reads CASSQDPRGYNEQFF. CDR3 DNA sequence: TGCGCCAGCAGCCAAGACCCCCGGGGTTACAATGAGCAGTTCTTC.